One and the same sample provided the 27 T cell receptor beta chains below, sequenced in a study of blood T cell repertoires in COVID-19. Using immunoSEQ multiplex PCR, the repertoire was profiled, and TCRdb retains in-frame clones only, with some absent. This table holds around 40,000 clones, about four fifths found once. Material for sequencing was peripheral blood. Source of these receptors: a man older than 75 with active or convalescent COVID-19.

This clone was found a few times. V usage is TRBV2 and J usage is TRBJ1-4, with 9 bases matching TRBD1. In germline, CDR1 is SNHLY, CDR2 FYNNEI. The J segment lost 7 bases and the V segment lost 1 base, leaving 4 bases of the junction unmatched. There are 15 residues in the CDR3. The CDR3 region is CASSEGGQGREKLFF. For the CDR3, the DNA is TGTGCCAGCAGTGAAGGGGGACAGGGCCGTGAAAAACTGTTTTTT.

The table lists this clone with a few counts. The chain is built from TRBV30 and TRBJ2-7, with 9 bases identical to TRBD2. The CDR3 has 15 amino acids. The V and J ends lost 3 bases and 0 bases, in that order; junction bases with no gene match: 6. In germline, CDR1 is GTSNPN, CDR2 SVGIG (reference sequence). The chain's CDR3 is CAWRVAGVSSYEQYF. Here the CDR3 DNA reads TGTGCCTGGAGGGTAGCGGGAGTCTCCTCCTACGAGCAGTACTTC.

The V and J genes are TRBV7-2 and TRBJ1-1, with D possibly TRBD1 on 6 matching bases. Deletions cut 3 bases from V and 2 bases from J, with 10 bases between. The CDR3 is 14 residues long. CDR1 is SGHTA and CDR2 is FQGNSA in the germline V gene. The CDR3 DNA follows: TGTGCCAGCAGCTTCGGGACACTCAACACTGAAGCTTTCTTT. It encodes CASSFGTLNTEAFF.

The V gene is TRBV27, the J gene TRBJ2-3, with a possible D match to TRBD1 (5 bases). This CDR3 region has 14 residues. Germline loops: CDR1 MNHEY, CDR2 SMNVEV (reference sequence). V was cut by 4 bases and J by 2 bases, with 10 bases left in between. CDR3 nucleotides: TGTGCCAGCAGTTCCGGACACGACACAGATACGCAGTATTTT. Translated: CASSSGHDTDTQYF.

The CDR3 DNA reads as TGTGCCAGCAGCCTCAGGGACACAGATACGCAGTATTTT. It codes for CASSLRDTDTQYF. The V call is TRBV6-5, the J call TRBJ2-3, with a tentative D call TRBD1 (5 bases). CDR1 and CDR2 (germline): MNHEY, SVGAGI. The ends were cut back, 6 bases at V and 2 bases at J, with 9 bases in the middle. The CDR3 contains 13 residues.

The chain has TRBV21-1 and TRBJ2-2; no DNA check was done on the table's D call, TRBD1. TRBV21-1 is given as a pseudogene. The CDR3 is 16 amino acids. CDR3 sequence (DNA): TGTGCCAGCAGCGAACGACATTCGTGGGACACCGGGGAGCTGTTTTTT. Translated: CASSERHSWDTGELFF.

The chain is built from TRBV4-2 and TRBJ2-7; possible D gene TRBD2, 5 bases. V was trimmed by 0 bases and J by 2 bases, leaving 11 bases between them. The CDR3 extends over 15 amino acids. CDR1 LGHNA and CDR2 YNFKEQ come from the germline V gene. CDR3 nucleotides: TGTGCCAGCAGCCAAGATATCAGCGGACCCTACGAGCAGTACTTC. Amino acids: CASSQDISGPYEQYF.

V usage is TRBV6-2 or TRBV6-3 and J usage is TRBJ1-6; D gene ambiguous. The germline gives CDR1 MNHEY, CDR2 SVGEGT. The CDR3 sequence is 12 residues long. V was trimmed by 5 bases and J by 9 bases, leaving 8 bases between them. CDR3 bases: TGTGCCAGCAGTCCGGGGAGTTCACCCCTCCACTTT. Its protein is CASSPGSSPLHF.

This clone was detected many times. In DNA form, the CDR3 reads TGCGCCAGCAGCTTGGACAGTTTCTACGAGCAGTACTTC. Translation: CASSLDSFYEQYF. The rearrangement uses TRBV5-1 and TRBJ2-7; no clear D gene. Germline-derived CDR1 and CDR2 are SGHRS and YFSETQ. This CDR3 has 13 amino acids. The ends were cut back, 0 bases at V and 3 bases at J, with 7 bases in the middle.

The rearrangement links TRBV19 to TRBJ1-4; the D gene is possibly TRBD1 (6 bases). The CDR3 extends over 17 amino acids. V was shortened by 6 bases and J by 5 bases, with 22 bases between the two germline ends. Germline lookup yields CDR1 LNHDA and CDR2 SQIVND (reference sequence). The CDR3 loop is CASSFGTSQLTNEKLFF. The CDR3 bases are TGTGCCAGTAGCTTTGGGACATCACAACTCACCAATGAAAAACTGTTTTTT.

The chain links TRBV5-4 to TRBJ2-7, with D possibly being TRBD2 (5 bases). V was clipped by 0 bases and J by 3 bases, with 7 bases between them. This CDR3 comprises 13 residues. Germline V gene lookup returns CDR1 SGHNT and CDR2 YYREEE (reference sequence). This CDR3 is CASSLGEGYEQYF. The CDR3 DNA reads as TGTGCCAGCAGCTTGGGAGAGGGCTACGAGCAGTACTTC.

V gene TRBV7-8 combines with J gene TRBJ1-4; no clear D gene. CDR1 SGHVS and CDR2 FQNEAQ come from the germline V gene. The CDR3 is 13 amino acids. Trimming removed 8 bases at V and 8 bases at J, with 15 bases between. The chain's CDR3 is CASQLVLGEKLFF. The CDR3 DNA reads as TGTGCCAGCCAACTAGTCCTGGGGGAAAAACTGTTTTTT.

This clone occurred a few times. J is TRBJ2-1 and V is TRBV7-2; TRBD2 matches at 13 bases. Unmatched junction bases numbered 1, after V lost 3 bases and J lost 8 bases. Germline CDR1 and CDR2: SGHTA and FQGNSA. CDR3 length equals 14 residues. CDR3 nucleotide sequence: TGTGCCAGCAGCTTGGGACTAGCGGGGTATGAGCAGTTCTTC. Its protein is CASSLGLAGYEQFF.

The chain carries TRBV6-2 or TRBV6-3 and TRBJ2-1, with TRBD1 matching 12 bases. Germline CDR1 MNHEY, CDR2 SVGEGT. The CDR3 is made up of 16 amino acids. V trimming: 2 bases; J trimming: 6 bases; junction bases outside the gene matches: 5. This CDR3 is CASSYTGGQGANEQFF. CDR3 DNA: TGTGCCAGCAGTTACACAGGGGGACAGGGGGCCAATGAGCAGTTCTTC.

The chain is built from TRBV11-2 and TRBJ2-3; TRBD2 matches at 8 bases. This CDR3 is 14 amino acids long. Germline V gene sequence: CDR1 SGHAT, CDR2 FQNNGV. The V and J ends lost 5 bases and 1 base, in that order; junction bases with no gene match: 2. CDR3 sequence: CASSPAGGTDTQYF. DNA for the CDR3: TGTGCCAGCAGCCCAGCGGGGGGCACAGATACGCAGTATTTT.

V and J are TRBV10-3 and TRBJ2-1; D is unresolved. Trimming removed 3 bases at V and 0 bases at J, with 6 bases between. CDR3 length: 14 residues. Germline V gene lookup returns CDR1 ENHRY and CDR2 SYGVKD. CDR3 in amino acids: CAISEALSYNEQFF. The CDR3 DNA reads as TGTGCCATCAGTGAAGCTCTCTCCTACAATGAGCAGTTCTTC.

The table lists this clone with a count of one. The chain carries TRBV25-1 and TRBJ2-7; no reliable D call. CDR1 and CDR2 (germline): MGHDK, SYGVNS. CDR3 size: 13 residues. Trimming removed 3 bases at V and 6 bases at J, with 12 bases between. The CDR3 DNA reads as TGTGCCAGCAGTGAGGTGGGTAGGAGCGAGCAGTACTTC. This gives the protein CASSEVGRSEQYF.

The CDR3 protein is CASSTDTQKLFF. The CDR3 DNA reads TGTGCCAGCAGCACGGACACGCAGAAACTGTTTTTT. The genes are TRBV2 and TRBJ1-4, with D perhaps matching TRBD1 (5 bases). Trimming shortened V by 6 bases and J by 11 bases, and 13 bases separated the two germline ends. Germline assignment: CDR1 SNHLY and CDR2 FYNNEI. The CDR3 spans 12 residues.

The rearrangement uses TRBV4-2 and TRBJ2-6, with D tentatively TRBD2 (5 bases). Trimming cost V 4 bases and J 3 bases, with 19 bases left between them. Germline V gene sequence: CDR1 LGHNA, CDR2 YNFKEQ. The CDR3 extends over 18 amino acids. CDR3: CASSRQRRLASGANVLTF. The CDR3 DNA follows: TGTGCCAGCAGCCGCCAACGGAGGCTTGCGAGTGGGGCCAACGTCCTGACTTTC.

V gene TRBV5-4 combines with J gene TRBJ2-5; tentative D call: TRBD2 (7 bases). This CDR3 is built from 14 residues. V was pared by 2 bases and J by 4 bases, with 12 bases between. CDR1 is SGHNT, CDR2 YYREEE, per germline (reference sequence). The CDR3 DNA reads as TGTGCCAGCAGCTTAAGAGGGGGGGGAGAGACCCAGTACTTC. This gives the protein CASSLRGGGETQYF.

A few counts support this clone. The chain has TRBV4-1 and TRBJ1-1; TRBD1 matches 8 bases. In germline, CDR1 is MGHRA, CDR2 YSYEKL. There are 15 residues in the CDR3. With V trimmed by 5 bases and J by 4 bases, 9 bases remained unmatched. CDR3: CASSLAGTGLTEAFF. The CDR3, as DNA: TGCGCCAGCAGCTTAGCCGGGACAGGACTCACTGAAGCTTTCTTT.

The chain carries TRBV7-6 and TRBJ2-1; D might be TRBD2 (5 bases). The CDR3 is 15 amino acids. Between the trimmed V and J ends, which lost 5 bases and 0 bases, there was a span of 11 bases. From germline, CDR1 is SGHVS and CDR2 FNYEAQ. CDR3: CASSHRRSSYNEQFF. In DNA, the CDR3 is TGTGCCAGCAGCCATCGGAGGAGCTCCTACAATGAGCAGTTCTTC.

This chain connects TRBV5-5 to TRBJ2-2; D not certain. The CDR3 extends over 14 amino acids. The V end lost 0 bases, the J end lost 3 bases, and 6 bases lay between the germline ends. Per the germline V gene, CDR1 is SGHKS and CDR2 is YYEKEE (reference sequence). Written as DNA, the CDR3 is TGTGCCAGCAGCTTGGAGAGGTACACCGGGGAGCTGTTTTTT. Protein sequence: CASSLERYTGELFF.

Points on this clone: This specimen includes other DNA sequences encoding the same CDR3. The chain employs TRBV29-1 and TRBJ2-2, with D perhaps matching TRBD1 (7 bases). Germline V lookup: CDR1 SQVTM, CDR2 ANQGSEA. Between the trimmed V and J ends, which lost 5 bases and 5 bases, there was a span of 18 bases. The CDR3 runs to 15 residues. CDR3 coding DNA: TGCAGCGTTAAATTAGCAGGGGGGCGGACCGGGGAGCTGTTTTTT. Its protein product is CSVKLAGGRTGELFF.

The chain recombines TRBV7-2 with TRBJ1-2; 7 bases fit TRBD1. V dropped 5 bases and J dropped 4; count of bases not matched to a gene: 7. The CDR3 totals 14 residues. Germline loops: CDR1 SGHTA, CDR2 FQGNSA. The CDR3 bases are TGTGCCAGCAGCCCTATCGGACAGGCCTATGGCTACACCTTC. It specifies CASSPIGQAYGYTF.

The rearrangement joins TRBV28 to TRBJ2-7, with D possibly matching TRBD1 (7 bases). Germline CDR1 is MDHEN and CDR2 is SYDVKM. The CDR3 runs 13 residues. The germline V and J ends were trimmed by 4 bases and 3 bases, with 10 bases remaining between them. The CDR3 sequence is CASSWGDSYEQYF. In DNA, the CDR3 is TGTGCCAGCAGTTGGGGGGACAGCTACGAGCAGTACTTC.

The chain combines TRBV5-8 with TRBJ2-7; 8 bases map to TRBD2. The germline gives CDR1 SGHTS, CDR2 YDEGEE. CDR3 size: 14 residues. Germline trimming cut 1 base from V and 3 bases from J; bases unmatched to any gene: 3. The CDR3 sequence: CASSLRGGGYEQYF. CDR3 bases: TGTGCCAGCAGCTTGCGGGGGGGCGGCTACGAGCAGTACTTC.